The rows below give T cell receptor beta chains drawn from one sample of a study of T cell responses to AZD1222 COVID-19 vaccine. The data were produced by immunoSEQ multiplex PCR, yet TCRdb's version contains in-frame clones alone and is incomplete. The data hold more than 65,000 clones, with about 72% observed a single time. The material was peripheral blood, obtained on day 0 of AZD1222 vaccination. All receptors come from an adult in good health. Both conserved end residues are part of each CDR3. Each record gives: V gene, D gene, clone size, J gene, CDR3 protein, CDR3 DNA. A D gene is named only where the DNA matches it firmly. The size of a clone is reported for some rows only, either as once, few or many, or as a class for expanded clones.

TRBV19	TRBD1	few	TRBJ2-7	CASRGGTGPNTVYEQYF	TGTGCCAGTAGGGGCGGGACAGGGCCCAACACTGTGTACGAGCAGTACTTC
TRBV24-1	TRBD1	.	TRBJ2-5	CATSDFRTGGRETQYF	TGTGCCACCAGTGATTTTCGGACAGGGGGCAGAGAGACCCAGTACTTC
TRBV5-1	.	few	TRBJ1-1	CASSLMDDTEAFF	TGCGCCAGCAGCTTGATGGATGACACTGAAGCTTTCTTT
TRBV15	.	.	TRBJ1-6	CATSRESVFGTDNSPLHF	TGTGCCACCAGCAGAGAATCGGTCTTTGGGACGGATAATTCACCCCTCCACTTT
TRBV11-2	.	.	TRBJ2-1	CASGRTGRVAGPDYNEQFF	TGTGCCAGCGGCAGGACAGGGAGGGTAGCGGGACCGGACTACAATGAGCAGTTCTTC
TRBV19	.	.	TRBJ1-4	CASSIPGVLNEKLFF	TGTGCCAGTAGTATACCGGGGGTTCTTAATGAAAAACTGTTTTTT
TRBV12-3/TRBV12-4	.	.	TRBJ1-1	CASRSYSTEAFF	TGTGCCAGCAGGTCCTACTCCACTGAAGCTTTCTTT
TRBV30	TRBD1	.	TRBJ1-3	CAWKAEGALGNTIYF	TGTGCCTGGAAGGCGGAGGGGGCGTTGGGAAACACCATATATTTT
TRBV9	.	few	TRBJ2-3	CASSVASGQGTDTQYF	TGTGCCAGCAGCGTAGCAAGCGGCCAGGGCACAGATACGCAGTATTTT
TRBV5-1	.	.	TRBJ1-4	CASSLAPGTPNEKLFF	TGCGCCAGCAGCTTGGCCCCCGGGACGCCTAATGAAAAACTGTTTTTT
TRBV10-2	.	.	TRBJ2-7	CASSGSYEQYF	TGCGCCAGCAGTGGTTCCTACGAGCAGTACTTC
TRBV18	.	.	TRBJ1-3	CASSPRALIGNTIYF	TGTGCCAGCTCACCAAGGGCCCTAATAGGAAACACCATATATTTT
TRBV10-3	.	.	TRBJ1-2	CAISEFLREEGYTF	TGTGCCATCAGTGAGTTCCTCAGGGAAGAAGGCTACACCTTC
TRBV28	TRBD1	.	TRBJ1-5	CAILDRGFSRPQHF	TGTGCCATATTAGACAGGGGGTTTTCCAGGCCCCAGCATTTT
TRBV7-2	.	few	TRBJ2-1	CASSSDWSSYNEQFF	TGTGCCAGCAGCTCGGACTGGAGCTCCTACAATGAGCAGTTCTTC
TRBV28	TRBD1	.	TRBJ2-1	CASRSPGQASSYNEQFF	TGTGCCAGCAGGAGCCCGGGACAGGCAAGCTCCTACAATGAGCAGTTCTTC
TRBV25-1	.	.	TRBJ1-2	CASSDSAPGTDLYGYTF	TGTGCCAGCAGTGATTCCGCACCCGGGACGGACCTCTATGGCTACACCTTC
TRBV7-9	.	.	TRBJ2-1	CASSAVRTAGIAEQFF	TGTGCCAGCAGCGCAGTCAGGACAGCAGGTATCGCTGAGCAGTTCTTC
TRBV19	.	few	TRBJ1-5	CASSMGNSNQPQHF	TGTGCCAGTAGTATGGGAAATAGCAATCAGCCCCAGCATTTT
TRBV28	TRBD2	few	TRBJ2-1	CASSIAGGPAYNEQFF	TGTGCCAGCAGTATAGCGGGAGGGCCTGCCTACAATGAGCAGTTCTTC